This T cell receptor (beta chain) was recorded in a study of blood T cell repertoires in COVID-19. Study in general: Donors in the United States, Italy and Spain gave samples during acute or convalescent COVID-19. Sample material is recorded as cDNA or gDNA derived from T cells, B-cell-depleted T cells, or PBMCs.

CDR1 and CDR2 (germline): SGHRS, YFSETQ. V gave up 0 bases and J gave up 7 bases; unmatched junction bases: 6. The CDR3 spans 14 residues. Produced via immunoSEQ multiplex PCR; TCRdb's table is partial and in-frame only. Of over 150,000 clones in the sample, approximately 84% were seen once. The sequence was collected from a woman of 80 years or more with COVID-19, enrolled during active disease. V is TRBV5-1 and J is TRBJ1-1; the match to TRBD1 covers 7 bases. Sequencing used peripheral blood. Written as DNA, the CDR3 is TGCGCCAGCAGCTTGGCAGGACAGGCGGGTGAAGCTTTCTTT. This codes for CASSLAGQAGEAFF.